This T cell receptor beta chain comes out of a study of blood T cells in healthy people across ages. Study conclusions and caveats: Considered underestimates were the diversity estimates obtained from one million T cells. Higher naive T cell percentage went strongly together with higher TCR beta diversity.

Comment on this clonotype: What it recognizes is unknown.

This CDR3 has 14 amino acids. Trimming left V 6 bases short and J 0 bases short, with 11 bases between. The germline CDR1 and CDR2 sequences are MNHNY and SVGAGI (reference sequence). The use of a sample-barcoded 5' primer and a J-beta primer mix characterized a second PCR of about 7 to 12 cycles. From the 5' RACE reads, TCRdb called clonotypes with MiXCR, one entry per CDR3 protein. Of 700,000 or so distinct CDR3 sequences in the sample, 22% were seen once. This clonotype was obtained from an older man in good health. This rearrangement joins TRBV6-6 to TRBJ1-2, with D perhaps matching TRBD1 (6 bases). What was sequenced was blood. The CDR3 loop is CASREQGANYGYTF. Here the CDR3 DNA reads TGTGCCAGCAGGGAACAGGGTGCTAACTATGGCTACACCTTC.